Listed below are T cell receptor beta chains from one sample, sequenced in a study of control samples from healthy donors and cancer patients. The method was immunoSEQ multiplex PCR; TCRdb's version includes in-frame clones alone and lacks a portion of them. The sample holds 130,000 to 150,000 clones, 93% seen once. The sequencing input was blood. The receptor source for this set is a man between 18 and 35 years old in good health. The CDR3 runs from the conserved cysteine through the conserved F or W. D genes are given only for firm matches. The size field is filled for only some rows; it gives once, few, many or a size class.

v_call	clone_size	j_call	d_call	cdr3_nt	cdr3_aa
TRBV27	once	TRBJ2-7	NA	TGTGCCAGCAGTTTCGCAGCGACCTACGAGCAGTACTTC	CASSFAATYEQYF
TRBV19	NA	TRBJ1-3	NA	TGTGCCAGTAGCCCGGGACAAGCTGGAAACACCATATATTTT	CASSPGQAGNTIYF
TRBV27	NA	TRBJ2-5	NA	TGTGCCAGCAGAGAACAAGAGACCCAGTACTTC	CASREQETQYF
TRBV10-3	NA	TRBJ2-4	NA	TGTGCCATCAGTTTCACAGGGTTTTCGGGAGACATTCAGTACTTC	CAISFTGFSGDIQYF
TRBV6-1	NA	TRBJ2-7	TRBD1	TGTGCCAGCAGTGAGACAGGGCCCTCCTACGAGCAGTACTTC	CASSETGPSYEQYF
TRBV29-1	NA	TRBJ1-1	NA	TGCAGCGTTGAAGAGAAGAACACTGAAGCTTTCTTT	CSVEEKNTEAFF
TRBV28	NA	TRBJ1-1	TRBD1	TGTGCCAGCAGTTCAGGGGGCGCAGTAAGAGAAACTGAAGCTTTCTTT	CASSSGGAVRETEAFF
TRBV5-1	NA	TRBJ2-1	NA	TGCGCCAGCAGCCCATGGAGCTCCTACAATGAGCAGTTCTTC	CASSPWSSYNEQFF
TRBV28	NA	TRBJ2-7	TRBD2	TGTGCCAGCAGCCCCGAGACTAGCGGGAGTGCCGAGCAGTACTTC	CASSPETSGSAEQYF
TRBV30	few	TRBJ1-6	NA	TGTGCCTTAGGCGGCTCCTATAATTCACCCCTCCACTTT	CALGGSYNSPLHF
TRBV11-3	NA	TRBJ2-1	TRBD2	TGTGCCAGCAGCTCTCTAGCGGGACTTAGTGAGCAGTTCTTC	CASSSLAGLSEQFF